Listed below are T cell receptor beta chains from one sample, sequenced in a study of blood T cell repertoires in COVID-19. Assay used: immunoSEQ multiplex PCR; TCRdb lists only in-frame clones, some missing. This sample has 300,000 to 400,000 clones, with about 89% found just once. Sample: peripheral blood. All receptors come from a woman between 50 and 59 years old with COVID-19, enrolled during active disease. CDR3s include the opening cysteine and the closing phenylalanine or tryptophan. D genes are given only for firm matches. Clone size is given for some rows only: seen once, a few or many times, or a class if the clone is expanded.

V gene: TRBV7-7; D gene: -; J gene: TRBJ2-5; clone size: -; CDR3 DNA: TGTGCCAGCAGCACGCGTGGAGGAAGCGCGGAGACCCAGTACTTC; CDR3 protein: CASSTRGGSAETQYF
V gene: TRBV6-5; D gene: -; J gene: TRBJ1-6; clone size: -; CDR3 DNA: TGTGCCAGCACCTCTAGGGAGAGTAATAATTCACCCCTCCACTTT; CDR3 protein: CASTSRESNNSPLHF
V gene: TRBV19; D gene: TRBD2; J gene: TRBJ2-3; clone size: -; CDR3 DNA: TGTGCCAGTAGTAGCAGCCGGCTAGCGGCAGATACGCAGTATTTT; CDR3 protein: CASSSSRLAADTQYF
V gene: TRBV9; D gene: -; J gene: TRBJ2-3; clone size: -; CDR3 DNA: TGTGCCAGCAGCGTAGGACAATACAGCCCAGATACGCAGTATTTT; CDR3 protein: CASSVGQYSPDTQYF
V gene: TRBV7-8; D gene: -; J gene: TRBJ1-1; clone size: -; CDR3 DNA: TGTGCCAGCAGCTTAGCGCGGGGTAACACTGAAGCTTTCTTT; CDR3 protein: CASSLARGNTEAFF
V gene: TRBV5-5; D gene: -; J gene: TRBJ2-7; clone size: -; CDR3 DNA: TGTGCCAGCAGCTCGGGACACTTCTACGAGCAGTACTTC; CDR3 protein: CASSSGHFYEQYF
V gene: TRBV6-5; D gene: TRBD1; J gene: TRBJ2-7; clone size: -; CDR3 DNA: TGTGCCAGCAGTTGGGGACAGGGGCCCACTTACGAGCAGTACTTC; CDR3 protein: CASSWGQGPTYEQYF
V gene: TRBV2; D gene: TRBD1; J gene: TRBJ2-7; clone size: -; CDR3 DNA: TGTGCCAGCAGTGATAGGGGACAGGGTCATGAGCAGTACTTC; CDR3 protein: CASSDRGQGHEQYF
V gene: TRBV6-2/TRBV6-3; D gene: TRBD2; J gene: TRBJ2-2; clone size: -; CDR3 DNA: TGTGCCAGCAGTTACCCTAGCGGGAATCGCGGGGAGCTGTTTTTT; CDR3 protein: CASSYPSGNRGELFF
V gene: TRBV7-8; D gene: -; J gene: TRBJ2-2; clone size: -; CDR3 DNA: TGTGCCAGCAGATTGGACAAGTCGAACACCGGGGAGCTGTTTTTT; CDR3 protein: CASRLDKSNTGELFF
V gene: TRBV7-9; D gene: TRBD2; J gene: TRBJ2-1; clone size: -; CDR3 DNA: TGTGCCAGCAGCTTACGGGCGAGACTAGCTGGGACTGAGCAGTTCTTC; CDR3 protein: CASSLRARLAGTEQFF
V gene: TRBV29-1; D gene: -; J gene: TRBJ2-7; clone size: -; CDR3 DNA: TGCAGCGTCCGGGGGAGCGGTTTAACCTACGAGCAGTACTTC; CDR3 protein: CSVRGSGLTYEQYF
V gene: TRBV7-8; D gene: -; J gene: TRBJ2-7; clone size: -; CDR3 DNA: TGTGCCAGCAGCTTAGAGGGCGGGACCGAATTCTACGAGCAGTACTTC; CDR3 protein: CASSLEGGTEFYEQYF
V gene: TRBV7-2; D gene: -; J gene: TRBJ2-1; clone size: -; CDR3 DNA: TGTGCCAGCAGCTTGCTATCGGCGGCCCCCTACAATGAGCAGTTCTTC; CDR3 protein: CASSLLSAAPYNEQFF
V gene: TRBV3-1/TRBV3-2; D gene: TRBD2; J gene: TRBJ2-3; clone size: -; CDR3 DNA: TGTGCCAGCAGCCAAGTTGCCCGAGGACTAGCGGGCCCCACAGATACGCAGTATTTT; CDR3 protein: CASSQVARGLAGPTDTQYF
V gene: TRBV4-1; D gene: TRBD1; J gene: TRBJ2-7; clone size: few; CDR3 DNA: TGCGCCAGCAGCCCGGGACAGGGGAGCTCCTACGAGCAGTACTTC; CDR3 protein: CASSPGQGSSYEQYF
V gene: TRBV19; D gene: TRBD2; J gene: TRBJ2-7; clone size: once; CDR3 DNA: TGTGCCAGTAGTATGTCGGGGACTAGCGGGAGCTCAGGATCCTCCTACGAGCAGTACTTC; CDR3 protein: CASSMSGTSGSSGSSYEQYF
V gene: TRBV6-5; D gene: TRBD1; J gene: TRBJ1-4; clone size: -; CDR3 DNA: TGTGCCAGCAGTTACGACCGGACAGGGATGGGAGAAAAACTGTTTTTT; CDR3 protein: CASSYDRTGMGEKLFF
V gene: TRBV5-1; D gene: -; J gene: TRBJ2-3; clone size: -; CDR3 DNA: TGCGCCAGCAGACCCAACCCCAGGTCAACTAGCACAGATACGCAGTATTTT; CDR3 protein: CASRPNPRSTSTDTQYF
V gene: TRBV6-2/TRBV6-3; D gene: TRBD1; J gene: TRBJ1-2; clone size: -; CDR3 DNA: TGTGCCAGCAGTCGGGACAGTTCCTATGGCTACACCTTC; CDR3 protein: CASSRDSSYGYTF
V gene: TRBV6-5; D gene: -; J gene: TRBJ1-2; clone size: -; CDR3 DNA: TGTGCCAGCAGTTACTCGGCGGCTAACTATGGCTACACCTTC; CDR3 protein: CASSYSAANYGYTF
V gene: TRBV18; D gene: -; J gene: TRBJ2-7; clone size: -; CDR3 DNA: TGTGCCAGCTCACCAAGACAAACCTACGAGCAGTACTTC; CDR3 protein: CASSPRQTYEQYF
V gene: TRBV27; D gene: -; J gene: TRBJ1-4; clone size: -; CDR3 DNA: TGTGCCAGCGGAGGGTTGAATTCGGGTGAAAAACTGTTTTTT; CDR3 protein: CASGGLNSGEKLFF
V gene: TRBV7-9; D gene: TRBD1; J gene: TRBJ1-1; clone size: -; CDR3 DNA: TGTGCCAGCAGCGCGAGGACAGGGGGCCTTTTTCCTTCTGAAGCTTTCTTT; CDR3 protein: CASSARTGGLFPSEAFF
V gene: TRBV2; D gene: -; J gene: TRBJ2-1; clone size: -; CDR3 DNA: TGTGCCAGCAGTGAATGGAGCTCCTACAATGAGCAGTTCTTC; CDR3 protein: CASSEWSSYNEQFF
V gene: TRBV5-1; D gene: -; J gene: TRBJ2-6; clone size: -; CDR3 DNA: TGCGCCAGCAGGGCAGGCTTTGGGGCCAACGTCCTGACTTTC; CDR3 protein: CASRAGFGANVLTF
V gene: TRBV5-4; D gene: -; J gene: TRBJ2-7; clone size: few; CDR3 DNA: TGTGCCAGCAGCTTCGGTAGCGGCTCCTACGAGCAGTACTTC; CDR3 protein: CASSFGSGSYEQYF
V gene: TRBV6-5; D gene: TRBD1; J gene: TRBJ1-5; clone size: -; CDR3 DNA: TGTGCCAGCAGGGGGACAGGGGGCCGCAATCAGCCCCAGCATTTT; CDR3 protein: CASRGTGGRNQPQHF
V gene: TRBV27; D gene: TRBD2; J gene: TRBJ2-3; clone size: -; CDR3 DNA: TGTGCCAGCGGGAGCGGGAGGGCCTTAGATACGCAGTATTTT; CDR3 protein: CASGSGRALDTQYF
V gene: TRBV5-1; D gene: TRBD1; J gene: TRBJ1-6; clone size: few; CDR3 DNA: TGCGCCAGCAGCCTAGTGGGACAGGGTTATTCACCCCTCCACTTT; CDR3 protein: CASSLVGQGYSPLHF
V gene: TRBV6-5; D gene: TRBD2; J gene: TRBJ2-1; clone size: few; CDR3 DNA: TGTGCCAGCAGTTACTATGGGACTAGCGGGAGTGGTGAGCAGTTCTTC; CDR3 protein: CASSYYGTSGSGEQFF
V gene: TRBV18; D gene: TRBD1; J gene: TRBJ1-6; clone size: once; CDR3 DNA: TGTGCCAGCTCACCCCGGAGACAGGGGGCTGATTCACCCCTCCACTTT; CDR3 protein: CASSPRRQGADSPLHF
V gene: TRBV11-2; D gene: -; J gene: TRBJ2-5; clone size: -; CDR3 DNA: TGTGCCAGCAGCTTGGGGGGACTCCGAACGGAGACCCAGTACTTC; CDR3 protein: CASSLGGLRTETQYF
V gene: TRBV2; D gene: TRBD1; J gene: TRBJ2-7; clone size: -; CDR3 DNA: TGTGCCAGCCACTCCGGGACAGTACCTTACGAGCAGTACTTC; CDR3 protein: CASHSGTVPYEQYF
V gene: TRBV5-1; D gene: TRBD1; J gene: TRBJ1-2; clone size: -; CDR3 DNA: TGCGCCAGCAGCTCGACGACAGGGGGTTTCAGCTATGGCTACACCTTC; CDR3 protein: CASSSTTGGFSYGYTF
V gene: TRBV5-1; D gene: -; J gene: TRBJ1-1; clone size: -; CDR3 DNA: TGCGCCAGCAGCTTGTTAAGACAGAACACTGAAGCTTTCTTT; CDR3 protein: CASSLLRQNTEAFF
V gene: TRBV7-7; D gene: TRBD2; J gene: TRBJ2-2; clone size: few; CDR3 DNA: TGTGCCAGCAGCCAACATGGCGGGAGGACGAACACCGGGGAGCTGTTTTTT; CDR3 protein: CASSQHGGRTNTGELFF
V gene: TRBV27; D gene: -; J gene: TRBJ1-1; clone size: -; CDR3 DNA: TGTGCCAGCGGCCAAGGTTTGCGGGGGACTGAAGCTTTCTTT; CDR3 protein: CASGQGLRGTEAFF
V gene: TRBV11-1; D gene: TRBD2; J gene: TRBJ2-3; clone size: -; CDR3 DNA: TGTGCCAGCAGCTTAGTTCTAGCGGGAGCAGATACGCAGTATTTT; CDR3 protein: CASSLVLAGADTQYF
V gene: TRBV7-9; D gene: -; J gene: TRBJ2-2; clone size: -; CDR3 DNA: TGTGCCAGCAGCGGGGACTCGGGGGAGCTGTTTTTT; CDR3 protein: CASSGDSGELFF